The TCR beta chain under discussion was sequenced for a study of cytomegalovirus exposure and HLA in healthy donors. Vbeta (60) and Jbeta (13) primers were used in the PCR. Sequenced by immunoSEQ multiplex PCR; TCRdb stores in-frame clones only, minus some. The sample lists 80,000 to 95,000 clones, 79% seen once, with roughly 14% in the top ten. The sample comprised PBMCs. The sequence derives from a woman aged 40 to 55 in good health and CMV-seropositive.

This chain's CDR3 is CASAQAGSGANVLTF. Here the CDR3 DNA reads TGTGCCAGCGCCCAGGCGGGCTCTGGGGCCAACGTCCTGACTTTC. The V call is TRBV6-5, the J call TRBJ2-6, with D tentatively TRBD2 (5 bases). This CDR3 contains 15 residues. CDR1 is MNHEY and CDR2 is SVGAGI in the germline V gene. The V and J ends lost 8 bases and 0 bases respectively, with 11 bases between them.